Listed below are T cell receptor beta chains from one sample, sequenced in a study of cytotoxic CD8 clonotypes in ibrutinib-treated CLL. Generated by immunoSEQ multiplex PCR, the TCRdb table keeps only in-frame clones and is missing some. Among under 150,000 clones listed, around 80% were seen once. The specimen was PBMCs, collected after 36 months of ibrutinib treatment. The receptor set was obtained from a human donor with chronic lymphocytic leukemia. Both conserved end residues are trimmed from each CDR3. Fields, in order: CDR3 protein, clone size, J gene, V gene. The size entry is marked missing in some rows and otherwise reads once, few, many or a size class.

CDR3 protein: AWSVGHNTEAF
clone size: NA
J gene: TRBJ1-1
V gene: TRBV30

CDR3 protein: ASSLGDRSSYEQY
clone size: NA
J gene: TRBJ2-7
V gene: TRBV11-2

CDR3 protein: ASSDVRGLISYEQY
clone size: NA
J gene: TRBJ2-7
V gene: TRBV6-1

CDR3 protein: ASSYGAPPGDTQY
clone size: NA
J gene: TRBJ2-3
V gene: TRBV6-6

CDR3 protein: ASRGGQGKQPQH
clone size: NA
J gene: TRBJ1-5
V gene: TRBV2

CDR3 protein: ASSFLPGPHT
clone size: NA
J gene: TRBJ1-2
V gene: TRBV28

CDR3 protein: ASRPTGGVEAF
clone size: NA
J gene: TRBJ1-1
V gene: TRBV2

CDR3 protein: ASSLGDSYGYT
clone size: NA
J gene: TRBJ1-2
V gene: TRBV5-5

CDR3 protein: ASSLLGQSPYNEQF
clone size: NA
J gene: TRBJ2-1
V gene: TRBV7-2

CDR3 protein: ASSATNEKLF
clone size: NA
J gene: TRBJ1-4
V gene: TRBV6-6

CDR3 protein: ASSLQVDQPQH
clone size: few
J gene: TRBJ1-5
V gene: TRBV6-5

CDR3 protein: ASSSRGAVTEAF
clone size: NA
J gene: TRBJ1-1
V gene: TRBV6-5

CDR3 protein: ASSRQVPPPGHRSGYT
clone size: NA
J gene: TRBJ1-2
V gene: TRBV4-1

CDR3 protein: ASSSRTDPEPYEQY
clone size: NA
J gene: TRBJ2-7
V gene: TRBV7-9

CDR3 protein: ASRQSLVTDTQY
clone size: once
J gene: TRBJ2-3
V gene: TRBV27

CDR3 protein: ASSDATSGAEQF
clone size: NA
J gene: TRBJ2-1
V gene: TRBV10-1

CDR3 protein: AWSAQTGQMNTEAF
clone size: NA
J gene: TRBJ1-1
V gene: TRBV30

CDR3 protein: ASMPDPNTGELF
clone size: NA
J gene: TRBJ2-2
V gene: TRBV28

CDR3 protein: ASSRTRGLDTEAF
clone size: NA
J gene: TRBJ1-1
V gene: TRBV5-1

CDR3 protein: ASRERGPPNTGELF
clone size: NA
J gene: TRBJ2-2
V gene: TRBV28

CDR3 protein: ASSVPLSPGETQY
clone size: NA
J gene: TRBJ2-5
V gene: TRBV25-1

CDR3 protein: ASSIGVPYEQY
clone size: NA
J gene: TRBJ2-7
V gene: TRBV19

CDR3 protein: ASSLRTGDGYT
clone size: NA
J gene: TRBJ1-2
V gene: TRBV18

CDR3 protein: ASSLGGEVVSGYT
clone size: NA
J gene: TRBJ1-2
V gene: TRBV5-1

CDR3 protein: ASIARAALRTEAF
clone size: NA
J gene: TRBJ1-1
V gene: TRBV5-1

CDR3 protein: ASRTQGGAGQPQH
clone size: NA
J gene: TRBJ1-5
V gene: TRBV2

CDR3 protein: ASSLGHTNEQY
clone size: NA
J gene: TRBJ2-7
V gene: TRBV5-1

CDR3 protein: ASSVEAGAAVDEQF
clone size: NA
J gene: TRBJ2-1
V gene: TRBV6-4

CDR3 protein: ASSFPGTNTGELF
clone size: NA
J gene: TRBJ2-2
V gene: TRBV7-3

CDR3 protein: ASRGRGGWNEQF
clone size: NA
J gene: TRBJ2-1
V gene: TRBV6-1

CDR3 protein: ASSVGGLLSDTQY
clone size: NA
J gene: TRBJ2-3
V gene: TRBV5-1